A selection of T cell receptor beta chains follows, all from one sample in a study of T cells in Graves' hyperthyroidism and ophthalmopathy. TCRdb passed the multiplex PCR reads through MiXCR, listing each CDR3 protein once. The sample records approximately 600,000 distinct CDR3 sequences, 14% to 15% being singletons. The source material was blood. The receptors derive from a woman aged 40 to 55 with Graves' ophthalmopathy. The CDR3 runs from the conserved cysteine through the conserved F or W. Where a row states a size, it is once, few, many or the class of an expanded clone; other rows omit it.

V gene: TRBV7-8; clone size: few; J gene: TRBJ2-5; CDR3 protein: CASSPPRSPFRLAQYF
V gene: TRBV19; clone size: few; J gene: TRBJ2-7; CDR3 protein: CASSMRGTSGSGGSYEQYF
V gene: TRBV6-1; clone size: many; J gene: TRBJ1-1; CDR3 protein: CASSELGVATEAFF
V gene: TRBV10-1; clone size: many; J gene: TRBJ2-5; CDR3 protein: CASSEGLAGAPATQYF
V gene: TRBV20-1; clone size: many; J gene: TRBJ2-7; CDR3 protein: CSASDRGREQYF
V gene: TRBV29-1; clone size: many; J gene: TRBJ2-5; CDR3 protein: CSVPGLAGEETQYF
V gene: TRBV19; clone size: many; J gene: TRBJ1-5; CDR3 protein: CASSIRGASNQPQHF
V gene: TRBV12-3/TRBV12-4; clone size: few; J gene: TRBJ1-2; CDR3 protein: CASSLVAWTSNYGYTF
V gene: TRBV28; clone size: many; J gene: TRBJ2-7; CDR3 protein: CASSWTGRAREQYF
V gene: TRBV5-1; clone size: .; J gene: TRBJ2-5; CDR3 protein: CAGSSGTREGETQYF
V gene: TRBV14; clone size: many; J gene: TRBJ1-1; CDR3 protein: CASSHLDRPEAFF
V gene: TRBV12-3/TRBV12-4; clone size: many; J gene: TRBJ1-2; CDR3 protein: CASSLGGHWGYGYTF
V gene: TRBV30; clone size: .; J gene: TRBJ1-1; CDR3 protein: CAWSVPLNTEAFF
V gene: TRBV6-2/TRBV6-3; clone size: many; J gene: TRBJ1-2; CDR3 protein: CASSFKSNYGYTF
V gene: TRBV11-1; clone size: many; J gene: TRBJ1-1; CDR3 protein: CASSLGGNEAFF
V gene: TRBV20-1; clone size: .; J gene: TRBJ2-3; CDR3 protein: CSAPVVADTDTQYF
V gene: TRBV6-2/TRBV6-3; clone size: .; J gene: TRBJ1-1; CDR3 protein: CASSYVTGTEAFF
V gene: TRBV6-5; clone size: many; J gene: TRBJ2-7; CDR3 protein: CASSLVAGVQEQYF
V gene: TRBV28; clone size: many; J gene: TRBJ2-1; CDR3 protein: CASSSYGSSSYNEQFF
V gene: TRBV28; clone size: many; J gene: TRBJ2-7; CDR3 protein: CASSFPAGGVLSYEQYF
V gene: TRBV9; clone size: many; J gene: TRBJ2-7; CDR3 protein: CASSVSSSGSLNEQYF
V gene: TRBV7-2; clone size: .; J gene: TRBJ2-7; CDR3 protein: CASSLLSDSSYEQYF
V gene: TRBV27; clone size: many; J gene: TRBJ1-5; CDR3 protein: CASSRRGPGEPQHF
V gene: TRBV29-1; clone size: .; J gene: TRBJ2-5; CDR3 protein: CSVESVAVQETQYF
V gene: TRBV19; clone size: many; J gene: TRBJ1-1; CDR3 protein: CASQQVLRTEAFF
V gene: TRBV5-1; clone size: many; J gene: TRBJ2-7; CDR3 protein: CASRLGTEPYEQYF
V gene: TRBV12-3/TRBV12-4; clone size: many; J gene: TRBJ1-1; CDR3 protein: CASSLGTGRNTEAFF
V gene: TRBV19; clone size: many; J gene: TRBJ1-5; CDR3 protein: CASIPDRASNQPQHF
V gene: TRBV28; clone size: many; J gene: TRBJ2-7; CDR3 protein: CASSLPGRGEQYF
V gene: TRBV28; clone size: many; J gene: TRBJ2-7; CDR3 protein: CASSEGRNSYEQYF
V gene: TRBV15; clone size: many; J gene: TRBJ2-7; CDR3 protein: CATSRGDAGNNEQYF
V gene: TRBV29-1; clone size: many; J gene: TRBJ2-7; CDR3 protein: CSVEGVNSGRYEQYF
V gene: TRBV12-3/TRBV12-4; clone size: many; J gene: TRBJ2-2; CDR3 protein: CASSPLTDARELFF
V gene: TRBV12-3/TRBV12-4; clone size: many; J gene: TRBJ1-2; CDR3 protein: CASTLTREGYTF
V gene: TRBV5-5; clone size: few; J gene: TRBJ1-2; CDR3 protein: CASSLAGDPNYGYTF
V gene: TRBV11-2; clone size: .; J gene: TRBJ2-2; CDR3 protein: CASSKIGELFF
V gene: TRBV20-1; clone size: many; J gene: TRBJ2-4; CDR3 protein: CSAGVQGKGIQYF
V gene: TRBV7-2; clone size: many; J gene: TRBJ1-2; CDR3 protein: CASSYLGGPNYGYTF
V gene: TRBV10-1; clone size: few; J gene: TRBJ2-7; CDR3 protein: CASSEALGREQYF
V gene: TRBV11-2; clone size: many; J gene: TRBJ2-7; CDR3 protein: CASSLGLAGVWYEQYF
V gene: TRBV28; clone size: many; J gene: TRBJ1-2; CDR3 protein: CASSQHPTEYGYTF
V gene: TRBV19; clone size: .; J gene: TRBJ2-7; CDR3 protein: CASSRFGDRGGYEQYF
V gene: TRBV6-2/TRBV6-3; clone size: .; J gene: TRBJ2-7; CDR3 protein: CASSFEPPGQGVSDEQYF
V gene: TRBV15; clone size: many; J gene: TRBJ2-2; CDR3 protein: CATSRDPGLAGRSNTGELFF
V gene: TRBV9; clone size: few; J gene: TRBJ2-2; CDR3 protein: CASSVSSDSANTGELFF
V gene: TRBV11-3; clone size: many; J gene: TRBJ2-7; CDR3 protein: CASSFASDLHYEQYF
V gene: TRBV4-1; clone size: .; J gene: TRBJ1-5; CDR3 protein: CASSQEVVDSNQPQHF
V gene: TRBV4-1; clone size: .; J gene: TRBJ2-7; CDR3 protein: CASSQDRGRWEQYF
V gene: TRBV15; clone size: many; J gene: TRBJ2-7; CDR3 protein: CATSRVRVGQASYEQYF
V gene: TRBV6-2/TRBV6-3; clone size: many; J gene: TRBJ2-5; CDR3 protein: CASSRLLAGIQETQYF
V gene: TRBV6-1; clone size: many; J gene: TRBJ1-2; CDR3 protein: CASSKGDMLGGYTF
V gene: TRBV10-3; clone size: many; J gene: TRBJ2-7; CDR3 protein: CAVAGTTYEQYF
V gene: TRBV6-2/TRBV6-3; clone size: many; J gene: TRBJ2-7; CDR3 protein: CASSYRRLGDYEQYF
V gene: TRBV19; clone size: few; J gene: TRBJ1-1; CDR3 protein: CASSIPPGTEAFF
V gene: TRBV20-1; clone size: many; J gene: TRBJ1-1; CDR3 protein: CSAREGRLLNTEAFF